Listed below are T cell receptor beta chains from one sample, sequenced in a study of OX40 agonist ivuxolimab in advanced cancers. Assay: immunoSEQ multiplex PCR; the TCRdb copy retains only in-frame clones and omits some. The repertoire holds 30,000 to 35,000 clones, with 80% to 95% as singletons. Source: CD4+ or CD8+ T cells sorted from blood, taken in a trial of the OX40 agonist ivuxolimab. All receptors come from an adult with an advanced solid tumor such as melanoma, head and neck, liver or kidney cancer. CDR3s include the opening cysteine and the closing phenylalanine or tryptophan. D genes are given only for firm matches. The size of a clone is reported for some rows only, either as once, few or many, or as a class for expanded clones.

abundance: -; d_gene: TRBD2; v_gene: TRBV5-6; j_gene: TRBJ2-7; CDR3nt: TGTGCCAGCAGCTTGGCGGGGGGAATCGAGCAGTACTTC; CDR3aa: CASSLAGGIEQYF
abundance: -; d_gene: TRBD1; v_gene: TRBV7-2; j_gene: TRBJ1-1; CDR3nt: TGTGCCAGCAGCTCCACAGACAGGGGGTCTGAAGCTTTCTTT; CDR3aa: CASSSTDRGSEAFF
abundance: -; d_gene: TRBD2; v_gene: TRBV9; j_gene: TRBJ2-1; CDR3nt: TGTGCCAGCAGCGTCCCAGGTTCCCCTGCGGGAGAAACAAGTGAGCAGTTCTTC; CDR3aa: CASSVPGSPAGETSEQFF
abundance: -; d_gene: TRBD1; v_gene: TRBV19; j_gene: TRBJ2-1; CDR3nt: TGTGCCAGTAGTATAGATAGGGACAGTTACAATGAGCAGTTCTTC; CDR3aa: CASSIDRDSYNEQFF
abundance: -; d_gene: TRBD2; v_gene: TRBV19; j_gene: TRBJ2-2; CDR3nt: TGTGCCAGTAGCCGAGCCGGGGGGGCAATCACCGGGGAGCTGTTTTTT; CDR3aa: CASSRAGGAITGELFF
abundance: -; d_gene: TRBD1; v_gene: TRBV18; j_gene: TRBJ1-3; CDR3nt: TGTGCCAGCCCACCGGACAGGGCTGGAAACACCATATATTTT; CDR3aa: CASPPDRAGNTIYF
abundance: -; d_gene: -; v_gene: TRBV6-1; j_gene: TRBJ1-4; CDR3nt: TGTGCCAGCAGTGCCGGGGCGGATGCTGAAAAACTGTTTTTT; CDR3aa: CASSAGADAEKLFF
abundance: -; d_gene: -; v_gene: TRBV5-4; j_gene: TRBJ2-5; CDR3nt: TGTGCCAGCAGCTTGGGAGGGGCCGCAGGGACCCAGTACTTC; CDR3aa: CASSLGGAAGTQYF
abundance: -; d_gene: TRBD2; v_gene: TRBV19; j_gene: TRBJ2-2; CDR3nt: TGTGCCAGTAGTACCCAAGCGGGGGGGCTCGGGGAGCTGTTTTTT; CDR3aa: CASSTQAGGLGELFF
abundance: -; d_gene: TRBD1; v_gene: TRBV19; j_gene: TRBJ2-7; CDR3nt: TGTGCCAGTAGTATGGACAGGGGTTATGGAGACGAGCAGTACTTC; CDR3aa: CASSMDRGYGDEQYF
abundance: -; d_gene: -; v_gene: TRBV14; j_gene: TRBJ2-7; CDR3nt: TGTACCAGCATTGGCAGGGTGTACGAGCAGTACTTC; CDR3aa: CTSIGRVYEQYF
abundance: -; d_gene: TRBD1; v_gene: TRBV28; j_gene: TRBJ1-1; CDR3nt: TGTGCCAGCAGGTCCGGGACAGGGAGAAGTGAAGCTTTCTTT; CDR3aa: CASRSGTGRSEAFF
abundance: -; d_gene: -; v_gene: TRBV5-4; j_gene: TRBJ1-5; CDR3nt: TGTGCCAGCAGCTTGGCCGGTGGGAATCAGCCCCAGCATTTT; CDR3aa: CASSLAGGNQPQHF
abundance: -; d_gene: TRBD2; v_gene: TRBV7-9; j_gene: TRBJ2-3; CDR3nt: TGTGCTACCGCTTTTACTAGCGGGATATTTTGGGATACGCAGTATTTT; CDR3aa: CATAFTSGIFWDTQYF
abundance: -; d_gene: -; v_gene: TRBV7-2; j_gene: TRBJ1-3; CDR3nt: TGTGCCAGCAGCTTAGCGGGGGCCTCTGGAAACACCATATATTTT; CDR3aa: CASSLAGASGNTIYF
abundance: -; d_gene: -; v_gene: TRBV7-2; j_gene: TRBJ1-2; CDR3nt: TGTGCCAGCAGCTTAGCCGGGCCAGGCGGCTATGGCTACACCTTC; CDR3aa: CASSLAGPGGYGYTF
abundance: -; d_gene: -; v_gene: TRBV5-8; j_gene: TRBJ1-2; CDR3nt: TGTGCCAGCACTGGGTCGGCTCATGGCTACACCTTC; CDR3aa: CASTGSAHGYTF
abundance: -; d_gene: TRBD1; v_gene: TRBV30; j_gene: TRBJ1-6; CDR3nt: TGTGCCTGGGCTGGACAGGGAGGATCACCCCTCCACTTT; CDR3aa: CAWAGQGGSPLHF
abundance: once; d_gene: TRBD2; v_gene: TRBV5-1; j_gene: TRBJ2-1; CDR3nt: TGCGCCAGCAGCTCGACTAGCGGGTTCTCCTACAATGAGCAGTTCTTC; CDR3aa: CASSSTSGFSYNEQFF
abundance: -; d_gene: TRBD1; v_gene: TRBV19; j_gene: TRBJ2-7; CDR3nt: TGTGCCAGTAGTCCTGACAGGGAGTACGAGCAGTACTTC; CDR3aa: CASSPDREYEQYF
abundance: -; d_gene: -; v_gene: TRBV19; j_gene: TRBJ2-2; CDR3nt: TGTGCCAGTAGTTTGACAGGCGGGCTAAACACCGGGGAGCTGTTTTTT; CDR3aa: CASSLTGGLNTGELFF
abundance: -; d_gene: -; v_gene: TRBV6-5; j_gene: TRBJ1-2; CDR3nt: TGTGCCAGCAGACCCGGACAGAATTCTAACTATGGCTACACCTTC; CDR3aa: CASRPGQNSNYGYTF
abundance: -; d_gene: -; v_gene: TRBV6-5; j_gene: TRBJ1-1; CDR3nt: TGTGCCACCGGAGGGAACACTGAAGCTTTCTTT; CDR3aa: CATGGNTEAFF
abundance: -; d_gene: -; v_gene: TRBV28; j_gene: TRBJ1-1; CDR3nt: TGTGCCAGCAGCCCCGGACAATTTCGGGCTGAAGCTTTCTTT; CDR3aa: CASSPGQFRAEAFF
abundance: -; d_gene: -; v_gene: TRBV12-5; j_gene: TRBJ1-5; CDR3nt: TGTGCTAGTGGTTTGGCCTCAGGGGACAATCAGCCCCAGCATTTT; CDR3aa: CASGLASGDNQPQHF
abundance: -; d_gene: -; v_gene: TRBV5-1; j_gene: TRBJ1-1; CDR3nt: TGTGCCAGCAGCCCTTCTCTCGAAGGCACTGAAGCTTTCTTT; CDR3aa: CASSPSLEGTEAFF
abundance: few; d_gene: -; v_gene: TRBV19; j_gene: TRBJ1-2; CDR3nt: TGTGCCAGTAGCCCCCAGTGGGGGGATAACTATGGCTACACCTTC; CDR3aa: CASSPQWGDNYGYTF
abundance: -; d_gene: TRBD1; v_gene: TRBV27; j_gene: TRBJ2-7; CDR3nt: TGTGCCAGCAGTTTAAGGGTGACAGGGGGCCCCCGGATTTACGAGCAGTACTTC; CDR3aa: CASSLRVTGGPRIYEQYF
abundance: -; d_gene: -; v_gene: TRBV7-8; j_gene: TRBJ2-5; CDR3nt: TGTGCCAGCAGCCCGGAAGGGGCGCGGCAAGAGACCCAGTACTTC; CDR3aa: CASSPEGARQETQYF
abundance: -; d_gene: -; v_gene: TRBV7-9; j_gene: TRBJ2-3; CDR3nt: TGTGCCAGCAGCTCCGGAACAGCGGGCGTAACGCAGTATTTT; CDR3aa: CASSSGTAGVTQYF
abundance: -; d_gene: -; v_gene: TRBV4-2; j_gene: TRBJ2-3; CDR3nt: TGTGCCAGCAGCCAGCAGACGGGGAGCACAGATACGCAGTATTTT; CDR3aa: CASSQQTGSTDTQYF
abundance: -; d_gene: TRBD1; v_gene: TRBV5-6; j_gene: TRBJ1-2; CDR3nt: TGTGCCAGCAGCGTGACAGGGGTGACTGGCTACACCTTC; CDR3aa: CASSVTGVTGYTF
abundance: -; d_gene: -; v_gene: TRBV27; j_gene: TRBJ1-5; CDR3nt: TGTGCCAGCAGTTTATTTTCAGGCCCTCCAAATCAGCCCCAGCATTTT; CDR3aa: CASSLFSGPPNQPQHF
abundance: -; d_gene: -; v_gene: TRBV4-3; j_gene: TRBJ2-3; CDR3nt: TGCGCCAGCAGCCAATTTAGCGGCACAGATACGCAGTATTTT; CDR3aa: CASSQFSGTDTQYF
abundance: -; d_gene: TRBD1; v_gene: TRBV4-2; j_gene: TRBJ1-3; CDR3nt: TGTGCCAGCAGCCCACGGGTGGACAGGAGCTCTGGAAACACCATATATTTT; CDR3aa: CASSPRVDRSSGNTIYF
abundance: -; d_gene: -; v_gene: TRBV5-4; j_gene: TRBJ1-2; CDR3nt: TGTGCCAGCAGCCAAAAAAGTAACTATGGCTACACCTTC; CDR3aa: CASSQKSNYGYTF
abundance: -; d_gene: -; v_gene: TRBV7-6; j_gene: TRBJ2-5; CDR3nt: TGTGCCAGCAGCTTAAAAGAGACCCAGTACTTC; CDR3aa: CASSLKETQYF
abundance: -; d_gene: TRBD1; v_gene: TRBV9; j_gene: TRBJ1-6; CDR3nt: TGTGCCAGCAGCGTAGGTCCGATCGAGGGGGCCACCAATTCACCCCTCCACTTT; CDR3aa: CASSVGPIEGATNSPLHF
abundance: -; d_gene: -; v_gene: TRBV6-1; j_gene: TRBJ2-1; CDR3nt: TGTGCCAGCAGTCCATCAGGGGTGGGTGAGCAGTTCTTC; CDR3aa: CASSPSGVGEQFF
abundance: -; d_gene: -; v_gene: TRBV6-1; j_gene: TRBJ2-3; CDR3nt: TGTGCCAGCAGTTTCGGACAGCGGAGCACAGATACGCAGTATTTT; CDR3aa: CASSFGQRSTDTQYF
abundance: -; d_gene: -; v_gene: TRBV18; j_gene: TRBJ2-5; CDR3nt: TGTGCCAGCTCACCCCGAGCGGCCACGTACCAAGAGACCCAGTACTTC; CDR3aa: CASSPRAATYQETQYF
abundance: -; d_gene: -; v_gene: TRBV28; j_gene: TRBJ2-4; CDR3nt: TGTGCCACCTCCGATTTGCAGCGGGACATTCAGTACTTC; CDR3aa: CATSDLQRDIQYF
abundance: -; d_gene: -; v_gene: TRBV4-3; j_gene: TRBJ1-1; CDR3nt: TGCGCCAGCAGCCAATTGGGAGACACTGAAGCTTTCTTT; CDR3aa: CASSQLGDTEAFF
abundance: -; d_gene: -; v_gene: TRBV5-4; j_gene: TRBJ2-2; CDR3nt: TGTGCCAGCAGCGGTACAGCAACCGGGGAGCTGTTTTTT; CDR3aa: CASSGTATGELFF
abundance: -; d_gene: TRBD1; v_gene: TRBV10-3; j_gene: TRBJ1-4; CDR3nt: TGTGCCATCAGAAACCCGACAGGGGGTCAGATTTTT; CDR3aa: CAIRNPTGGQIF
abundance: -; d_gene: TRBD1; v_gene: TRBV6-5; j_gene: TRBJ1-5; CDR3nt: TGTGCCAGCCGACAGGGGGCGAATCAGCCCCAGCATTTT; CDR3aa: CASRQGANQPQHF
abundance: -; d_gene: -; v_gene: TRBV28; j_gene: TRBJ1-5; CDR3nt: TGTGCCAGCAGTTTTGCTGGGTCCGGTCAGCCCCAGCATTTT; CDR3aa: CASSFAGSGQPQHF
abundance: -; d_gene: -; v_gene: TRBV11-2; j_gene: TRBJ1-4; CDR3nt: TGTGCCAGCAGCTTAGGCAATGAAAAACTGTTTTTT; CDR3aa: CASSLGNEKLFF
abundance: -; d_gene: TRBD1; v_gene: TRBV29-1; j_gene: TRBJ1-4; CDR3nt: TGCAGCGCGAGAAGGGGGCAGGGAAACGAAAAACTGTTTTTT; CDR3aa: CSARRGQGNEKLFF
abundance: -; d_gene: -; v_gene: TRBV5-1; j_gene: TRBJ2-6; CDR3nt: TGCGCCAGCAGCTTAGACAGCTCTGGGGCCAACGTCCTGACTTTC; CDR3aa: CASSLDSSGANVLTF
abundance: -; d_gene: -; v_gene: TRBV27; j_gene: TRBJ1-6; CDR3nt: TGTGCCAGCAGCAGGGGCCCCTATAATTCACCCCTCCACTTT; CDR3aa: CASSRGPYNSPLHF
abundance: -; d_gene: TRBD1; v_gene: TRBV29-1; j_gene: TRBJ1-5; CDR3nt: TGCAGCGTAGGACAGGGCAGCAATCAGCCCCAGCATTTT; CDR3aa: CSVGQGSNQPQHF
abundance: -; d_gene: -; v_gene: TRBV30; j_gene: TRBJ2-5; CDR3nt: TGTGCCTGGAGGAAAGGTAGCGGAGGAGGGGAGACCCAGTACTTC; CDR3aa: CAWRKGSGGGETQYF
abundance: -; d_gene: -; v_gene: TRBV6-5; j_gene: TRBJ2-3; CDR3nt: TGTGCCAGCAGTCCACCGGGACAAACAGATACGCAGTATTTT; CDR3aa: CASSPPGQTDTQYF
abundance: -; d_gene: TRBD1; v_gene: TRBV28; j_gene: TRBJ2-7; CDR3nt: TGTGCCAGCAGTTCTATATTCGCCTGGGACAGGGCCCACGAGCAGTACTTC; CDR3aa: CASSSIFAWDRAHEQYF
abundance: -; d_gene: -; v_gene: TRBV4-3; j_gene: TRBJ1-2; CDR3nt: TGCGCCAGCAGCCGTTCAACGGTGGGCTATGGCTACACCTTC; CDR3aa: CASSRSTVGYGYTF
abundance: -; d_gene: -; v_gene: TRBV29-1; j_gene: TRBJ2-5; CDR3nt: TGCAGCGTTCGGGGGACATACCAAGAGACCCAGTACTTC; CDR3aa: CSVRGTYQETQYF
abundance: -; d_gene: -; v_gene: TRBV11-1; j_gene: TRBJ2-5; CDR3nt: TGTGCCAGCAGCTTTTTGTCTGGACAAGAGACCCAGTACTTC; CDR3aa: CASSFLSGQETQYF
abundance: once; d_gene: TRBD1; v_gene: TRBV2; j_gene: TRBJ1-1; CDR3nt: TGTGCCAGCAGTGGGACAGGGGGGTTCACTGAAGCTTTCTTT; CDR3aa: CASSGTGGFTEAFF
abundance: -; d_gene: -; v_gene: TRBV6-6; j_gene: TRBJ2-1; CDR3nt: TGTGCCAGCAGTTACTCATTGGCTAGCTACAATGAGCAGTTCTTC; CDR3aa: CASSYSLASYNEQFF